This TCR beta chain was sequenced during a study of shared clonotypes between healthy human individuals. Using immunoSEQ multiplex PCR, the repertoire was profiled, and TCRdb retains in-frame clones only, with some absent. Among 660,000 or so clones listed, 96% were seen once. The study, taken as a whole, reports: For naive CD4 cells, approximately 4.7% of clonotypes were shared across four donors. Naive subsets usually exceeded memory subsets in estimated richness. Since donors were few, the genetic and exposure-history diversity represented was limited.

Positively selected for CCR7, the CD45RO-negative cells used as naive CD8 cells excluded terminally differentiated effector memory CD45RA+ cells. Each sample came from a Caucasian adult donor living in Nashville, Tennessee. In the case of this clone: The target antigen is unknown.

Germline loops: CDR1 MNHEY, CDR2 SMNVEV (reference sequence). Deletions cut 6 bases from V and 1 base from J, with 13 bases between. The CDR3 extends over 15 amino acids. This chain links TRBV27 with TRBJ1-5; the D is unclear. The TCR sequence derives from a woman younger than 45 in good health. Input material: naive CD8+ T cells sorted from blood. CDR3 sequence (DNA): TGTGCCAGCAGAAAAGGATTGGGCAGCAATCAGCCCCAGCATTTT. Translation gives CASRKGLGSNQPQHF.